The next 21 T cell receptor beta chains were all read from a single sample in a study of circulating CD8 cells and anti-PD-1 response in melanoma. Sorting of live CD3+CD8+TCRalphabeta+ cells by PD-1 and/or TIGIT gave four subsets. Using roughly 14 ng of total RNA, TCR libraries were made with the QIAseq Immune Repertoire TCR panel. Each CDR3 protein gets one entry after TCRdb re-called the reads with MiXCR. The sample shows 650 to 1,000 distinct CDR3 sequences, 6.6% of them seen only once. The sequencing used CD8+ T cells from PBMCs, collected at baseline or after one month of anti-PD-1 therapy (not recorded which). Receptor source: a human donor with melanoma.

The gene calls are TRBV19 and TRBJ2-1; the match to TRBD1 covers 8 bases. This CDR3 region has 13 residues. After removal of 10 bases from V and 3 bases from J, the junction contained 5 bases not matched to a gene. Germline lookup yields CDR1 LNHDA and CDR2 SQIVND (reference sequence). The DNA of the CDR3 is TGTGCCACAGGGACAGGCCTCTACAATGAGCAGTTCTTC. The encoded protein is CATGTGLYNEQFF.

This clonotype counts as large. V gene TRBV7-2 combines with J gene TRBJ2-1; TRBD2 agrees at 11 bases. Losses at the gene ends were 3 bases for V and 7 bases for J; bases not matched to a gene: 2. Germline CDR1 reads SGHTA; CDR2 reads FQGNSA. The CDR3 has 14 amino acids. CDR3 nucleotide sequence: TGTGCCAGCAGCTTGTGGACTAGCGGGAATGAGCAGTTCTTC. Residues: CASSLWTSGNEQFF.

By sample share, this clonotype is large (0.1 to 1%). V usage is TRBV20-1 and J usage is TRBJ2-7, with D possibly being TRBD1 (5 bases). Germline loops: CDR1 DFQATT, CDR2 SNEGSKA (reference sequence). The V and J ends lost 1 base and 6 bases respectively, with 16 bases between them. CDR3 size: 14 residues. The CDR3: CSARGSWGTVEQYF. The CDR3 region has the DNA TGCAGTGCTAGAGGATCTTGGGGCACGGTCGAGCAGTACTTC.

In its sample, this clonotype ranks as medium-sized. The chain couples TRBV28 to TRBJ2-7, with no clear D. The germline V gene has CDR1 MDHEN and CDR2 SYDVKM. This CDR3 region has 11 residues. Trimming took 5 bases from V and 6 from J, leaving 8 bases between them. This CDR3 is CASSPALEQYF. CDR3 DNA sequence: TGTGCCAGCAGTCCAGCCCTCGAGCAGTACTTC.

On this clonotype itself: Since the CDR3 does not end with the conserved phenylalanine or tryptophan, this likely comes from a read error. The V gene is TRBV14, the J gene TRBJ2-1; D is possibly TRBD2 (6 bases). CDR1 is SGHDN, CDR2 FVKESK, per germline. This CDR3 contains 13 residues. V lost 2 bases and J 10 bases, leaving 12 bases between the germline ends. The CDR3 sequence is CASSQWDSLEQFL. CDR3 DNA sequence: TGTGCCAGCAGCCAATGGGACTCGCTAGAGCAGTTCCTC.

The chain couples TRBV29-1 to TRBJ1-1; D unclear. The V gene's germline CDR1 is SQVTM and CDR2 ANQGSEA. This CDR3 contains 15 residues. Trimming took 0 bases from V and 0 from J, leaving 11 bases between them. CDR3 region: CSVEDGRVMNTEAFF. The CDR3 DNA sequence: TGCAGCGTTGAAGATGGGAGGGTAATGAACACTGAAGCTTTCTTT.

By its share, this clonotype is medium-sized. V usage is TRBV10-3 and J usage is TRBJ2-5; possible D gene TRBD1, 6 bases. V dropped 6 bases and J dropped 1 base, with 9 bases sitting between them. Per germline, CDR1 ENHRY and CDR2 SYGVKD. The length of the CDR3 is 13 residues. The DNA of the CDR3 is TGTGCCATCAGGCCGGACAGCCAAGAGACCCAGTACTTC. Translating it yields CAIRPDSQETQYF.

In its sample, this clonotype is large. Here the CDR3 reads CASSLTSGLPGELFF. The CDR3 DNA is TGTGCCAGCAGCCTGACTAGCGGATTACCCGGGGAGCTGTTTTTT. The chain has TRBV7-2 and TRBJ2-2; TRBD2 matches at 9 bases. CDR1 SGHTA and CDR2 FQGNSA come from the germline V gene. J lost 6 bases, V lost 5 bases, and 7 bases had no gene match. There are 15 residues in the CDR3.

This clonotype is large within its sample. V usage is TRBV7-3 and J usage is TRBJ1-1; 7 nucleotides line up with TRBD1. Germline loops: CDR1 SGHTA, CDR2 FQGTGA. V was clipped by 2 bases and J by 0 bases; unmatched bases: 6. This CDR3 contains 16 residues. The CDR3 reads CASSLAGRGLNTEAFF. The CDR3, as DNA: TGTGCCAGCAGCTTAGCCGGGAGGGGGCTGAACACTGAAGCTTTCTTT.

This clonotype qualifies as large (0.1 to 1%). The CDR3 DNA follows: TGTGCCAGCAGCAAGGCCAGGGGGCGCGGTGAAAAACTGTTTTTT. Translating it yields CASSKARGRGEKLFF. The genes are TRBV21-1 and TRBJ1-4; the tabulated D call, TRBD1, remains unverified against the DNA. TRBV21-1 is noted as a pseudogene. The CDR3 sequence is 15 residues long.

Within the sample, this clonotype is medium-sized. The chain recombines TRBV19 with TRBJ2-5, with 11 bases fitting TRBD2. The CDR3 spans 16 residues. V gave up 5 bases and J gave up 1 base; unmatched junction bases: 6. CDR1 and CDR2 (germline): LNHDA, SQIVND (reference sequence). The DNA of the CDR3 is TGTGCCAGTAGTTTCCGACTAGCGGGGCCCCAAGAGACCCAGTACTTC. Its translation: CASSFRLAGPQETQYF.

This clonotype is labeled medium-sized (0.01 to 0.1%). The chain recombines TRBV20-1 with TRBJ2-1; D not resolved. This CDR3 contains 13 residues. The ends were cut back, 7 bases at V and 0 bases at J, with 10 bases in the middle. CDR1 is DFQATT, CDR2 SNEGSKA, per germline (reference sequence). The CDR3 sequence is CSGVALSYNEQFF. Here the CDR3 DNA reads TGCAGTGGGGTAGCCCTCTCCTACAATGAGCAGTTCTTC.

This clonotype was seen more than once but under ten times. This chain joins TRBV28 and TRBJ2-7; D unclear. The germline V gene has CDR1 MDHEN and CDR2 SYDVKM. The CDR3 runs to 13 residues. Trimming took 2 bases from V and 0 from J, leaving 5 bases between them. The CDR3 DNA reads TGTGCCAGCAGTTTAGGCCCCTCCTACGAGCAGTACTTC. It codes for CASSLGPSYEQYF.

This clonotype is large. The rearrangement links TRBV7-2 to TRBJ2-7; the D is unclear. Deletions cut 1 base from V and 0 bases from J, with 4 bases between. CDR1 is SGHTA and CDR2 is FQGNSA in the germline V gene. There are 13 residues in the CDR3. The CDR3: CASSLDSSYEQYF. The CDR3 DNA sequence: TGTGCCAGCAGCTTAGACAGCTCCTACGAGCAGTACTTC.

By sample fraction, this clonotype is medium-sized. An end of the junction differs from the germline gene, which may be a read error. V usage is TRBV11-2 and J usage is TRBJ1-2; 7 positions agree with TRBD1. Germline lookup yields CDR1 SGHAT and CDR2 FQNNGV. This CDR3 spans 12 amino acids. CDR3 DNA sequence: TGTGCCAGCAGCTCCGAGGGGGCGGGGAAACACTTC. Translated, it gives CASSSEGAGKHF.

This clonotype showed up just a few times. This may stem from a read error, because a much larger clone lies one nucleotide away. The rearrangement uses TRBV29-1 and TRBJ2-7; D unclear. V gave up 6 bases and J gave up 6 bases, with 15 bases separating them. The germline V gene has CDR1 SQVTM and CDR2 ANQGSEA. The CDR3 sequence is 12 residues long. CDR3: CSVRLPFSEQYF. The CDR3, as DNA: TGCAGCGTCCGGCTTCCCTTTTCCGAGCAGTACTTC.

In this sample, this clonotype is medium-sized. V is TRBV28 and J is TRBJ2-7, with D unclear. The germline CDR1 and CDR2 sequences are MDHEN and SYDVKM. V was trimmed by 4 bases and J by 1 base, leaving 8 bases between them. The CDR3 spans 13 residues. CDR3 amino acids: CASSSRNSYEQYF. CDR3 nucleotide sequence: TGTGCCAGCAGTTCACGGAATTCCTACGAGCAGTACTTC. The entire variable domain, with the rest obtained from reference TRBV28 and TRBJ2-7, is as follows: DVKVTQSSRYLVKRTGEKVFLECVQDMDHENMFWYRQDPGLGLRLIYFSYDVKMKEKGDIPEGYSVSREKKERFSLILESASTNQTSMYLCASSSRNSYEQYFGPGTRLTVT.

This clonotype is deemed large. V gene TRBV11-2 combines with J gene TRBJ2-5, with a weak D call TRBD1 (6 bases). V lost 2 bases to trimming and J lost 4 bases, with 14 bases between them. The CDR3 is 15 amino acids. Germline assignment: CDR1 SGHAT and CDR2 FQNNGV. The CDR3 DNA sequence: TGTGCCAGCAGCTTACCAGGGGTATTCGGAGAGACCCAGTACTTC. Its translation is CASSLPGVFGETQYF. Full variable domain (remainder filled in from reference TRBV11-2 and TRBJ2-5): EAGVAQSPRYKIIEKRQSVAFWCNPISGHATLYWYQQILGQGPKLLIQFQNNGVVDDSQLPKDRFSAERLKGVDSTLKIQPAKLEDSAVYLCASSLPGVFGETQYFGPGTRLLVL.

By its share, this clonotype is medium-sized. The rearrangement uses TRBV4-1 and TRBJ2-7; 8 positions agree with TRBD1. This CDR3 comprises 17 residues. Per germline, CDR1 MGHRA and CDR2 YSYEKL. V lost 2 bases, J lost 3 bases, and 12 bases stayed unmatched. The CDR3 protein is CASSQSGAGTGDYEQYF. CDR3 bases: TGCGCCAGCAGCCAATCCGGGGCCGGGACAGGAGACTACGAGCAGTACTTC.

This clonotype is labeled as large. The CDR3 here is CASSLSGRYGYTF. CDR3 DNA sequence: TGTGCCAGCAGTTTATCCGGACGCTATGGCTACACCTTC. This chain joins TRBV27 and TRBJ1-2; D is unclear. Germline CDR1 reads MNHEY; CDR2 reads SMNVEV (reference sequence). CDR3 size: 13 residues. Trimming removed 0 bases at V and 4 bases at J, with 6 bases between.

This clonotype is classed as medium-sized (0.01 to 0.1%). CDR3 in amino acids: CASSLGLAGGPGADTQYF. Written as DNA, the CDR3 is TGTGCCAGCAGCTTGGGACTAGCGGGAGGGCCTGGGGCAGATACGCAGTATTTT. The V and J genes are TRBV5-6 and TRBJ2-3; 14 positions match TRBD2. The CDR3 consists of 18 residues. The germline V gene encodes CDR1 SGHDT and CDR2 YYEEEE. The V gene end was trimmed by 0 bases and the J gene end by 4 bases; junction bases not matched to a gene: 7.